Below are 28 T cell receptor beta chains sequenced from a single sample in a study of tumor-infiltrating lymphocytes in primary liver carcinoma. The authors made TCR beta cDNA from around 500 ng total RNA with a constant-region primer. Researchers made the TCR beta libraries by running three nested multiplex PCR rounds with slightly modified ARM-PCR. Forward primers for TRBV1-TRBV30 and a C-beta reverse primer served the first two PCR rounds, at roughly 10 cycles each. TCRdb reprocessed the multiplex PCR reads via MiXCR and lists one record per CDR3 protein. The sample yields about 310,000 distinct CDR3 sequences, 60% to 80% seen once. Germline DNA was also extracted, and blood RNA derived from unsorted whole blood. The sample comprised peripheral blood. The receptors were gathered from a man aged 40-55 years with primary liver carcinoma and hepatitis B virus infection.

Comments on this clonotype: A clone one base away is much larger, so this may be a read error. The chain is built from TRBV29-1 and TRBJ1-2; D possibly corresponds to TRBD1 (6 bases). Germline V CDR1 and CDR2: SQVTM, ANQGSEA. The CDR3 length is 12 residues. CDR3 protein: CRVAGGAGGYTF. The DNA for the CDR3 is TGCAGGGTTGCCGGGGGCGCGGGTGGCTACACCTTC.

This clonotype appeared many times. J is TRBJ1-5 and V is TRBV4-3, with unresolved D. Trimming shortened V by 0 bases and J by 4 bases, and 7 bases separated the two germline ends. Germline-derived CDR1 and CDR2 are LGHNA and YSLEER. CDR3 length: 14 amino acids. This CDR3 reads CASSQEYGNQPQHF. As DNA, the CDR3 is TGCGCCAGCAGCCAAGAGTATGGGAATCAGCCCCAGCATTTT.

The count of this clonotype is one. The chain combines TRBV24-1 with TRBJ2-6; 7 positions agree with TRBD2. Germline values: CDR1 KGHDR, CDR2 SFDVKD. J gave up 1 base and V 0 bases, and 8 bases lay outside the gene matches. There are 19 residues in the CDR3. For the CDR3, the DNA is TGTGCCACCAGTGATTTGCGGGACGGGAGGCCATCTGGGGCCAACGTCCTGACTTTC. As protein: CATSDLRDGRPSGANVLTF.

This clonotype has only one observation. The V call is TRBV11-2, the J call TRBJ2-5; either TRBD1 or TRBD2 may fit D (5 bases each). The CDR3 has 13 residues. CDR1 and CDR2 from the germline V gene are SGHAT and FQNNGV. This CDR3 is CPSSPLWGETQYF. The CDR3 DNA sequence: TGTCCTAGCAGCCCCCTATGGGGCGAGACCCAGTACTTC.

In its sample, this clonotype was seen once. The chain employs TRBV18 and TRBJ2-1; weak D call: TRBD1 (5 bases). The V gene lost 3 bases and the J gene lost 5 bases, with 20 bases spanning the gap. This CDR3 is built from 17 residues. Germline-derived CDR1 and CDR2 are KGHSH and LQKENI. The CDR3 loop is CASSPQSDTRGDNEQFF. CDR3 DNA: TGTGCCAGCTCACCGCAATCGGACACCCGTGGTGACAATGAGCAGTTCTTC.

The rearrangement links TRBV6-2 or TRBV6-3 to TRBJ1-1; 7 bases are a match to TRBD1. The CDR3 has 16 amino acids. Per the germline V gene, CDR1 is MNHEY and CDR2 is SVGEGT. After removal of 2 bases from V and 5 bases from J, the junction contained 11 bases not matched to a gene. The CDR3 DNA sequence: TGTGCCAGCAGTTACGGTAGCATAGGGGGCGAAACTGAAGCTTTCTTT. Its protein product is CASSYGSIGGETEAFF.

With regard to this clonotype: This may come from a read error, since a much larger clone is one base off. No conserved phenylalanine or tryptophan ends this CDR3, so it is likely a read error. The DNA for the CDR3 is TGTGCCATCAGGCCCGGGACTCCGACCTCCTACAATGAGCAGTTCCTC. Its protein product is CAIRPGTPTSYNEQFL. The chain carries TRBV10-3 and TRBJ2-1, with D possibly TRBD2 on 6 matching bases. Looked up from germline, CDR1 is ENHRY and CDR2 is SYGVKD. The ends were cut back, 6 bases at V and 0 bases at J, with 15 bases in the middle. The CDR3 loop spans 16 amino acids.

As for this clonotype: A single base separates this from a much larger clone, so it may be a read error. The CDR3 sequence is CASSLTSGIDKQYF. DNA for the CDR3: TGCGCCAGCAGCCTGACTAGCGGGATCGACAAGCAGTACTTC. J is TRBJ2-7 and V is TRBV5-1, with 11 bases matching TRBD2. Germline-derived CDR1 and CDR2 are SGHRS and YFSETQ. The CDR3 consists of 14 residues. Unmatched junction bases numbered 8, after V lost 4 bases and J lost 8 bases. Filled out from reference TRBV5-1 and TRBJ2-7, the complete variable domain reads KAGVTQTPRYLIKTRGQQVTLSCSPISGHRSVSWYQQTPGQGLQFLFEYFSETQRNKGNFPGRFSGRQFSNSRSEMNVSTLELGDSALYLCASSLTSGIDKQYFGPGTRLTVT.

The V and J genes are TRBV5-1 and TRBJ2-1; TRBD2 matches 14 bases. The trim removed 0 bases at V and 8 bases at J, leaving 10 bases unmatched. The V gene's germline CDR1 is SGHRS and CDR2 YFSETQ. The CDR3 consists of 18 residues. For the CDR3, the DNA is TGCGCCAGCAGCTTGGAGGTTGGGACTAGCGGGAGACGGGATGAGCAGTTCTTC. Its protein is CASSLEVGTSGRRDEQFF.

About this clonotype: Since a much larger clone is just one base distant, this may be a read error. V gene TRBV5-4 combines with J gene TRBJ1-1; tentative D call: TRBD1 (6 bases). CDR1 is SGHNT and CDR2 is YYREEE in the germline V gene (reference sequence). CDR3 length: 14 amino acids. CDR3 protein: CANSFGGRITEAFF. DNA for the CDR3: TGTGCCAACAGCTTCGGGGGGCGGATTACTGAAGCTTTCTTT.

There are many counts of this clonotype. This chain joins TRBV4-3 and TRBJ1-6, with D hard to call. Germline CDR1 and CDR2: LGHNA and YSLEER. This CDR3 spans 13 amino acids. The germline V and J ends were trimmed by 0 bases and 9 bases, with 6 bases remaining between them. The CDR3 sequence is CASSQDLSSPLHF. CDR3 nucleotides: TGCGCCAGCAGCCAAGACTTATCTTCACCCCTCCACTTT.

The CDR3 reads CASSSKTSGHNEQFF. In nucleotides, the CDR3 is TGTGCCAGCAGCTCCAAGACTAGCGGGCACAATGAGCAGTTCTTC. The chain carries TRBV5-4 and TRBJ2-1, with 10 bases lining up with TRBD2. The germline gives CDR1 SGHNT, CDR2 YYREEE (reference sequence). J was trimmed by 5 bases and V by 3 bases; bases with no gene match: 5. The CDR3 has 15 amino acids.

Remarks on this clonotype: This may come from a read error, since a much larger clone is one base off. The chain has TRBV12-3 or TRBV12-4 and TRBJ2-1; D is unresolved. The CDR3 extends over 13 amino acids. The CDR3: CAISFAGVNEQFF. The CDR3 DNA sequence: TGTGCCATCAGTTTCGCAGGCGTCAATGAGCAGTTCTTC.

V usage is TRBV6-1 and J usage is TRBJ1-2; the D is unclear. Trimming cost V 4 bases and J 2 bases, with 17 bases left between them. This CDR3 spans 16 amino acids. Looked up from germline, CDR1 is MNHNS and CDR2 is SASEGT. The DNA for the CDR3 is TGTGCCAGCAGTGCCTTCACAAGGTCCGGAAACTATGGCTACACCTTC. Translated: CASSAFTRSGNYGYTF.

This clonotype was recorded many times. V gene TRBV13 combines with J gene TRBJ2-7; 10 nucleotides match TRBD1. CDR1 is PRHDT, CDR2 FYEKMQ, per germline (reference sequence). CDR3 length equals 14 residues. The V and J ends lost 5 bases and 5 bases, in that order; junction bases with no gene match: 6. The CDR3 spells CASSDRGPRDEQYF. The CDR3 DNA follows: TGTGCCAGCAGCGACAGGGGGCCAAGGGACGAGCAGTACTTC.

As to this clonotype: Relative to the germline gene, one junction end is altered; a read error may explain this. The chain carries TRBV4-2 and TRBJ2-5, with D uncertain. Germline V gene sequence: CDR1 LGHNA, CDR2 YNFKEQ. This CDR3 contains 13 residues. In nucleotides, the CDR3 is TGTGCCAGCAGCCTAGGGCGTCAAGCGACCCAGTATTTC. It is translated as CASSLGRQATQYF.

A note on this clonotype: Likely a read error: the CDR3 ends without its conserved phenylalanine or tryptophan. This rearrangement joins TRBV29-1 to TRBJ2-7; D gene unclear. The CDR3 is 12 residues long. V was trimmed by 6 bases and J by 2 bases, leaving 11 bases between them. Germline CDR1 reads SQVTM; CDR2 reads ANQGSEA. The CDR3 DNA is TGCAGCGTAGACGACGGCCCCTACGAGCAGTACCTC. Residues: CSVDDGPYEQYL.

This clonotype showed up just once. An end of the junction does not agree with germline; a read error may underlie this. The chain has TRBV11-3 and TRBJ2-7; 7 nucleotides agree with TRBD1. CDR3 length: 14 amino acids. Germline CDR1 SGHNT, CDR2 YENEEA. Here the CDR3 reads CARSPGTDGTEQYF. Here the CDR3 DNA reads TGTGCCAGGAGCCCAGGGACAGATGGGACGGAGCAATACTTC.

This clonotype was detected many times. V usage is TRBV12-3 or TRBV12-4 and J usage is TRBJ1-1, with D hard to call. V was cut by 5 bases and J by 6 bases, with 10 bases left in between. The CDR3 sequence is 12 residues long. The CDR3 region is CASSRRFAEAFF. CDR3 DNA: TGTGCCAGCAGTAGACGGTTCGCTGAAGCTTTCTTT.

Comment on this clonotype: This may come from a read error, since a much larger clone is one base off. The chain uses TRBV4-3 and TRBJ2-2; D possibly corresponds to TRBD2 (5 bases). Germline CDR1 LGHNA, CDR2 YSLEER. This CDR3 has 18 residues. The DNA of the CDR3 is TGCGTCAGCAGCCAAGATTATGGTGTAACGCGGGACACCGGGGAGCTGTTTTTT. Its protein product is CVSSQDYGVTRDTGELFF.

Concerning this clonotype itself: A much larger clone differs from this one at a single base, so this may be a read error. CDR3 bases: TGTGCCAGCCTACGGGACGGCTTCTCCTACGAGCACTACTTC. Amino acids: CASLRDGFSYEHYF. J is TRBJ2-7 and V is TRBV6-2 or TRBV6-3; either TRBD1 or TRBD2 may supply D (5 bases each). The CDR3 spans 14 residues. Germline lookup yields CDR1 MNHEY and CDR2 SVGEGT.

This clonotype has a handful of counts. The V and J genes are TRBV12-3 or TRBV12-4 and TRBJ2-2, with 10 bases lining up with TRBD1. CDR3 length equals 14 residues. Trimming took 6 bases from V and 4 from J; bases not matched to a gene: 2. The CDR3 region has the DNA TGTGCCAGCAGCCGGACAGGGGGCACCGGGGAGCTGTTTTTT. Amino acid sequence: CASSRTGGTGELFF.

Comments on this clonotype: This CDR3 is missing its conserved last phenylalanine or tryptophan, likely due to a read error. CDR3 sequence: CSTRDTVYGYTL. In DNA form, the CDR3 reads TGCAGCACAAGGGACACTGTCTATGGCTACACCCTC. The chain combines TRBV29-1 with TRBJ1-2; perhaps TRBD1 as D (6 bases). Looked up from germline, CDR1 is SQVTM and CDR2 is ANQGSEA. The CDR3 length is 12 residues. V lost 8 bases and J 4 bases, leaving 14 bases between the germline ends.

With regard to this clonotype: The junction departs from germline at one end; a sequencing error may be responsible. The genes are TRBV4-3 and TRBJ2-5, with D possibly TRBD1 on 6 matching bases. CDR1 is LGHNA and CDR2 is YSLEER in the germline V gene. There are 15 residues in the CDR3. CDR3 nucleotides: TGCGCCAGCAGACAAGATGAGGGGGTCCAAGAGACTCAGTACTTC. Protein sequence: CASRQDEGVQETQYF.

Concerning this clonotype: Here the CDR3 omits its conserved ending phenylalanine or tryptophan, so a read error is the likely source. The chain carries TRBV30 and TRBJ2-7; the D gene is possibly TRBD1 (6 bases). Germline V CDR1 and CDR2: GTSNPN, SVGIG (reference sequence). The CDR3 is 11 residues long. CDR3 nucleotide sequence: TGTGCGCAGGGGTCCGACTACGAGCAGTACTCC. Translation: CAQGSDYEQYS.

Points on this clonotype: Possible read error: a much larger clone is one base away. The chain links TRBV6-5 to TRBJ2-5; TRBD1 aligns across 9 bases. The germline gives CDR1 MNHEY, CDR2 SVGAGI. Trimming cost V 5 bases and J 5 bases; bases outside gene matches: 9. This CDR3 has 15 residues. This chain's CDR3 is CASSPRTGDFETQYF. The CDR3 DNA is TGTGCCAGCAGTCCCCGGACAGGGGATTTCGAGACCCAGTACTTC.

V usage is TRBV28 and J usage is TRBJ2-3; 14 nucleotides match TRBD2. Germline V gene data show CDR1 as MDHEN and CDR2 as SYDVKM. This CDR3 comprises 16 residues. The J segment lost 6 bases and the V segment lost 7 bases, leaving 9 bases of the junction unmatched. CDR3 in amino acids: CASTSTSGRAIDTQYF. CDR3 in DNA: TGTGCCAGCACCTCGACTAGCGGGAGGGCCATTGATACGCAGTATTTT.

The chain carries TRBV7-8 and TRBJ1-2, with 10 nucleotides matching TRBD1. With V trimmed by 4 bases and J by 8 bases, 7 bases remained unmatched. CDR1 is SGHVS and CDR2 is FQNEAQ in the germline V gene. CDR3 length equals 14 residues. For the CDR3, the DNA is TGTGCCAGCAGCTCAGCCGGGACAGGGGTAGGCTACACCTTC. It encodes CASSSAGTGVGYTF.